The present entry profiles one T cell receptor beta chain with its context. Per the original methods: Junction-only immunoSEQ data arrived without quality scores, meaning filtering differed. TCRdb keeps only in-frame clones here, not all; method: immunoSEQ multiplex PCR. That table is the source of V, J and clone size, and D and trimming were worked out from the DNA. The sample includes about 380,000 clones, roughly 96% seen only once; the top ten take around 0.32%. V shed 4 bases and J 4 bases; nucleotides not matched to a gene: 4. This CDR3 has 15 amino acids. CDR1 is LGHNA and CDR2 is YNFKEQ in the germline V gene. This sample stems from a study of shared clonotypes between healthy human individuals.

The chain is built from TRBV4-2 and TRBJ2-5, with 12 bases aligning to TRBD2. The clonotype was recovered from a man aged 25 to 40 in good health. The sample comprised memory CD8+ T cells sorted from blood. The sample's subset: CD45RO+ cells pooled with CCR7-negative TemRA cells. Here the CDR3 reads CASSPGLAGIETQYF. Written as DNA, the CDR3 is TGTGCCAGCAGCCCTGGACTAGCGGGGATAGAGACCCAGTACTTC.